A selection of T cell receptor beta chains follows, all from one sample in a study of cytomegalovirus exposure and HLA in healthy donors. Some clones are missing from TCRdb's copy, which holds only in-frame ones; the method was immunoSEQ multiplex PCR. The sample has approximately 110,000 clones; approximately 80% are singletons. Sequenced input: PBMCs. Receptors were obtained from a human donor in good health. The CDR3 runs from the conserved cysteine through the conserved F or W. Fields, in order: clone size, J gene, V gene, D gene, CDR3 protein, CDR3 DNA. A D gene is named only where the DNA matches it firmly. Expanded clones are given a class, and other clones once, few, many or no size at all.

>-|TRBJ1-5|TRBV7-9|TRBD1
CASSLRGQGGGSNQPQHF
TGTGCCAGCAGCTTAAGGGGACAGGGTGGTGGTAGCAATCAGCCCCAGCATTTT
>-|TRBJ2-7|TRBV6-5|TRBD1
CASSYRGRFSEQYF
TGTGCCAGCAGTTACAGGGGGCGGTTCTCCGAGCAGTACTTC
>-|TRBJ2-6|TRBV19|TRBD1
CASSTMGQASGANVLTF
TGTGCCAGTAGCACTATGGGACAGGCCTCTGGGGCCAACGTCCTGACTTTC
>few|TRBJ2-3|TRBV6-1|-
CASSEVGGTQYF
TGTGCCAGCAGTGAAGTGGGGGGTACGCAGTATTTT
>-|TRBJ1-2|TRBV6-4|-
CASSPEGGTYGYTF
TGTGCCAGCAGCCCTGAGGGGGGGACCTATGGCTACACCTTC
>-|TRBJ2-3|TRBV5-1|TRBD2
CASSLTGTSGTDTQYF
TGCGCCAGCAGCTTGACGGGGACTAGCGGTACAGATACGCAGTATTTT
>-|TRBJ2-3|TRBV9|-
CASSVVSVTDTQYF
TGTGCCAGCAGCGTAGTAAGCGTGACAGATACGCAGTATTTT
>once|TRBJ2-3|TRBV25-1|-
CASSPSDTQYF
TGTGCCTCTTCTCCTTCAGATACGCAGTATTTT
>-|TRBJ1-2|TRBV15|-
CATFREGDYGYTF
TGTGCCACTTTTCGGGAGGGTGACTATGGCTACACCTTC
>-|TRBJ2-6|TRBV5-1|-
CASSLEGAGANVLTF
TGCGCCAGCAGCCTGGAGGGGGCTGGGGCCAACGTCCTGACTTTC
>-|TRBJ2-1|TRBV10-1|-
CASSPRVGRVVGYNEQFF
TGCGCCAGCAGCCCCCGGGTTGGGCGGGTTGTCGGCTACAATGAGCAGTTCTTC
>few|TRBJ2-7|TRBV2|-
CASSPRDSYYEQYF
TGTGCCAGCAGCCCTCGGGACTCTTACTACGAGCAGTACTTC
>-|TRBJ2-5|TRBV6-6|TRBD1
CASRRDRVKVETQYF
TGTGCCAGCAGGCGGGACAGGGTAAAGGTAGAGACCCAGTACTTC
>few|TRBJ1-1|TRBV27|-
CASSLSPEGSTEAFF
TGTGCCAGCAGTTTATCACCGGAGGGTTCCACTGAAGCTTTCTTT
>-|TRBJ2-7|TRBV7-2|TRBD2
CASSKPRGGATYEQYF
TGTGCCAGCAGCAAGCCCCGGGGGGGAGCCACCTACGAGCAGTACTTC
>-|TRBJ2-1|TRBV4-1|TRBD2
CASSPGLAGGSQFF
TGCGCCAGCAGCCCGGGACTAGCGGGAGGGTCGCAGTTCTTC
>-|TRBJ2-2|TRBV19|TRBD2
CASSIRGGNTGELFF
TGTGCCAGTAGTATTCGGGGGGGGAACACCGGGGAGCTGTTTTTT
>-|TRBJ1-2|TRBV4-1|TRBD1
CASSQETTGVFYGYTF
TGCGCCAGCAGCCAAGAGACTACAGGGGTCTTCTATGGCTACACCTTC
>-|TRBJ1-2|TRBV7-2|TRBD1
CASSFDRERGYTF
TGTGCCAGCAGCTTTGACAGGGAGCGGGGCTACACCTTC
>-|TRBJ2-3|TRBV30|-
CAWSPVTDTQYF
TGTGCCTGGAGTCCAGTCACAGATACGCAGTATTTT
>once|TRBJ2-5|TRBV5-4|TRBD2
CASSPASGRETQYF
TGTGCCAGCAGCCCGGCTAGCGGGAGAGAGACCCAGTACTTC
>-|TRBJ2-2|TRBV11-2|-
CASSQGPGELFF
TGTGCCAGCAGCCAGGGCCCCGGGGAGCTGTTTTTT
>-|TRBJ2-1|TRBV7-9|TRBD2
CASTLAGGVNEQFF
TGTGCCAGCACGCTAGCGGGAGGTGTAAATGAGCAGTTCTTC
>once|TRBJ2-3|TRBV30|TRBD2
CAWSVRNSGTTDTQYF
TGTGCCTGGAGTGTACGGAATAGCGGGACCACAGATACGCAGTATTTT
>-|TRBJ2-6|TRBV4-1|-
CASSQLVSGANVLTF
TGCGCCAGCAGCCAACTAGTCTCTGGGGCCAACGTCCTGACTTTC
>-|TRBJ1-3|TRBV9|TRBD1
CASSTTGGSGNTIYF
TGTGCCAGCAGCACTACAGGGGGCAGTGGAAACACCATATATTTT
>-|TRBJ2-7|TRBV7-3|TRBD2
CASSLTGLAGDEQYF
TGTGCCAGCAGCTTAACGGGACTAGCGGGAGACGAGCAGTACTTC
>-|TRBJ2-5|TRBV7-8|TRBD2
CASSLPRASGIRETQYF
TGTGCCAGCAGCTTGCCCCGGGCTAGCGGGATCCGTGAGACCCAGTACTTC
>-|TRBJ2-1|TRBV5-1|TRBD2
CASSREGGPYSYNEQFF
TGCGCCAGCAGCCGGGAGGGGGGACCCTACTCCTACAATGAGCAGTTCTTC
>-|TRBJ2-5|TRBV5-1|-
CASSLGGRSYGETQYF
TGCGCCAGCAGCTTGGGGGGGCGGTCATACGGGGAGACCCAGTACTTC
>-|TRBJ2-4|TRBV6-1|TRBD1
CASSTGEWAKNIQYF
TGTGCCAGCAGTACAGGGGAGTGGGCCAAAAACATTCAGTACTTC